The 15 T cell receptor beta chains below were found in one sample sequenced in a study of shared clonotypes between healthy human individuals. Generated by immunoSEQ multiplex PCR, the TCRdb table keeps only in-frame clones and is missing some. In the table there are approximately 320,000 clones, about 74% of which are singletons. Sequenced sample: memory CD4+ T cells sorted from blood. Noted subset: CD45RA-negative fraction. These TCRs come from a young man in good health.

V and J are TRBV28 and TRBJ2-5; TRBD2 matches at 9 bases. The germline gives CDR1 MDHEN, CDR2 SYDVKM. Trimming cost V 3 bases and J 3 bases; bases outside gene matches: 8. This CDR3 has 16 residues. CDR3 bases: TGTGCCAGCAGTTTCCTCGGCGGGGGGGGAAAAGAGACCCAGTACTTC. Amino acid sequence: CASSFLGGGGKETQYF.

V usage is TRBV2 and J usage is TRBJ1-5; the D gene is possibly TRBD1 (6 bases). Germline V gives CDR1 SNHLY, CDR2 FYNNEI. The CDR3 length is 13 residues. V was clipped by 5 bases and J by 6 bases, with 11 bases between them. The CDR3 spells CASSLQGSQPQHF. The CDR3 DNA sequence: TGTGCCAGCAGTTTACAGGGAAGTCAGCCCCAGCATTTT.

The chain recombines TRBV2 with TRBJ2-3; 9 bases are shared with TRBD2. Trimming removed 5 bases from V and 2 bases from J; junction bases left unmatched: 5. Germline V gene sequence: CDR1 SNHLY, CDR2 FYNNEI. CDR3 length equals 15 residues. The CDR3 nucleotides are TGTGCCAGCAGTAATCTAGCGGGGTCCACAGATACGCAGTATTTT. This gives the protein CASSNLAGSTDTQYF.

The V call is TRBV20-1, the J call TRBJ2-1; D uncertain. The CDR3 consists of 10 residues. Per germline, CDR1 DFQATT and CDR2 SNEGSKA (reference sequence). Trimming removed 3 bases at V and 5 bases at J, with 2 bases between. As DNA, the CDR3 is TGCAGTGCTAGGGACAATGAGCAGTTCTTC. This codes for CSARDNEQFF.

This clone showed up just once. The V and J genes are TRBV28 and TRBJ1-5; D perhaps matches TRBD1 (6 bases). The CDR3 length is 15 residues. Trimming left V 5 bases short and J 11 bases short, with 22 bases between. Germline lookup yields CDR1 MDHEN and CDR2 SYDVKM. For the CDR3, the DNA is TGTGCCAGCAGTGGGTTGGGGATAGGGCCAGGGGCCCAGCATTTT. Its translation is CASSGLGIGPGAQHF.

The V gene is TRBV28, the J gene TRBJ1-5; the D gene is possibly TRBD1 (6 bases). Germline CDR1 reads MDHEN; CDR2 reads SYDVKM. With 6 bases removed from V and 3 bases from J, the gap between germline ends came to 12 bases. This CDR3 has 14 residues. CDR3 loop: CASRGQINNQPQHF. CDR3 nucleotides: TGTGCCAGCAGAGGACAGATCAACAATCAGCCCCAGCATTTT. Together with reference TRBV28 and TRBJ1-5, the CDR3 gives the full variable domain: DVKVTQSSRYLVKRTGEKVFLECVQDMDHENMFWYRQDPGLGLRLIYFSYDVKMKEKGDIPEGYSVSREKKERFSLILESASTNQTSMYLCASRGQINNQPQHFGDGTRLSIL.

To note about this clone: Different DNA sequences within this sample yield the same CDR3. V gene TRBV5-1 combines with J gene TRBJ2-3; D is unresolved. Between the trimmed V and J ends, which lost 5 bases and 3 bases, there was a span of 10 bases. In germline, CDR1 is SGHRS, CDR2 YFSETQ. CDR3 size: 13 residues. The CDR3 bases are TGCGCCAGCAGTCCAGGATCAACAGATACGCAGTATTTT. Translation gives CASSPGSTDTQYF.

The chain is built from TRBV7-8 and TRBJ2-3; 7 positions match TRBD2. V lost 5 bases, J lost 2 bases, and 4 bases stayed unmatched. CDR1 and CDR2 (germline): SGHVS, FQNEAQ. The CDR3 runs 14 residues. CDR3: CASSPRDYTDTQYF. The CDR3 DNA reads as TGTGCCAGCAGCCCCAGGGACTACACAGATACGCAGTATTTT.

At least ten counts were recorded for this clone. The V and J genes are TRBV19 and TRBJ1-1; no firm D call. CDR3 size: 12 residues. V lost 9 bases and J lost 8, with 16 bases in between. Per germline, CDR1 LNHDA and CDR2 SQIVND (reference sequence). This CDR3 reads CASNYHRQEAFF. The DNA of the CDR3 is TGTGCCAGCAATTACCATCGCCAAGAAGCTTTCTTT. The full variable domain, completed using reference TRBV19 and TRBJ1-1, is DGGITQSPKYLFRKEGQNVTLSCEQNLNHDAMYWYRQDPGQGLRLIYYSQIVNDFQKGDIAEGYSVSREKKESFPLTVTSAQKNPTAFYLCASNYHRQEAFFGQGTRLTVV.

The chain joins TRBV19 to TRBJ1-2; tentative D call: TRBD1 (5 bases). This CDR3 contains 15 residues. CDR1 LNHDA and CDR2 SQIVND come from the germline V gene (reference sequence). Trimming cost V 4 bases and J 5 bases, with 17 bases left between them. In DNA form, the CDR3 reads TGTGCCAGTAGTACCCCCTCGGCAGGGAATTATGGCTACACCTTC. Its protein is CASSTPSAGNYGYTF.

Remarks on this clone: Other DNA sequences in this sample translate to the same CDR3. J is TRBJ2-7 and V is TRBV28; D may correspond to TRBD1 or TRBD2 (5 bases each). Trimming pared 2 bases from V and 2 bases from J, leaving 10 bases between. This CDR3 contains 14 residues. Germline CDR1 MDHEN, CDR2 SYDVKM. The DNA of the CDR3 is TGTGCCAGCAGTTTACCCGGGGCCGCCTACGAGCAGTACTTC. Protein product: CASSLPGAAYEQYF.

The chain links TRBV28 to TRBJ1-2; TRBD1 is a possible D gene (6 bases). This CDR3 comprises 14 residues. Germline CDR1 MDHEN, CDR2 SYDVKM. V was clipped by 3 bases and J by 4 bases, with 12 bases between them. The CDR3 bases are TGTGCCAGCAGTTTGGGGGCGGTGGGCTATGGCTACACCTTC. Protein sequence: CASSLGAVGYGYTF.

In DNA, the CDR3 is TGTGCCAGCAGCCAGGTTTCCGGGACTTTTAGCACAGATACGCAGTATTTT. Its protein is CASSQVSGTFSTDTQYF. The V call is TRBV5-4, the J call TRBJ2-3; the D gene is possibly TRBD2 (6 bases). Germline CDR1 is SGHNT and CDR2 is YYREEE (reference sequence). The CDR3 length is 17 residues. Trimming shortened V by 4 bases and J by 0 bases, and 18 bases separated the two germline ends.

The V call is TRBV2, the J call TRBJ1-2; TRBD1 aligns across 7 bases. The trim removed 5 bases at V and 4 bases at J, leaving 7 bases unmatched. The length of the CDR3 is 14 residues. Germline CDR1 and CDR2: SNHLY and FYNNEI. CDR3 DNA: TGTGCCAGCAGTAAAATACGGGACAGCTATGGCTACACCTTC. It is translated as CASSKIRDSYGYTF. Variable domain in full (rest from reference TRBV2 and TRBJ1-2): EPEVTQTPSHQVTQMGQEVILRCVPISNHLYFYWYRQILGQKVEFLVSFYNNEISEKSEIFDDQFSVERPDGSNFTLKIRSTKLEDSAMYFCASSKIRDSYGYTFGSGTRLTVV.

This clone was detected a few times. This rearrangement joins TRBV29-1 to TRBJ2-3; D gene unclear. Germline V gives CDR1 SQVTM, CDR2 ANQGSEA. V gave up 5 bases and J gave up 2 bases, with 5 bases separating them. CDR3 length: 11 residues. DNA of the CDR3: TGCAGCGTTCCGGTCACAGATACGCAGTATTTT. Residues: CSVPVTDTQYF.